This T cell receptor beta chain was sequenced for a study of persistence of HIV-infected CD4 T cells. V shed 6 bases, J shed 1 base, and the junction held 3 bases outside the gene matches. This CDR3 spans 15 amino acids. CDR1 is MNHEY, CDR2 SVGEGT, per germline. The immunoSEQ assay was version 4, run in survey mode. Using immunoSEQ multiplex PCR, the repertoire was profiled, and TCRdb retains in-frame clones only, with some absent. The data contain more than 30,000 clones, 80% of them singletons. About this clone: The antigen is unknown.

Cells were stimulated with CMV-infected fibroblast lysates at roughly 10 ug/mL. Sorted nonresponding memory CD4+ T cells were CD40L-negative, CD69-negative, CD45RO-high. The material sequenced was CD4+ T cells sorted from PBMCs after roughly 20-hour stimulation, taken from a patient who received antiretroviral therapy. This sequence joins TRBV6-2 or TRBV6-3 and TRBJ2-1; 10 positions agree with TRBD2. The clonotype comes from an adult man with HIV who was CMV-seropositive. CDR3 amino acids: CASSGAGGSYNEQFF. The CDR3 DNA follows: TGTGCCAGCAGCGGAGCGGGGGGGTCCTACAATGAGCAGTTCTTC.